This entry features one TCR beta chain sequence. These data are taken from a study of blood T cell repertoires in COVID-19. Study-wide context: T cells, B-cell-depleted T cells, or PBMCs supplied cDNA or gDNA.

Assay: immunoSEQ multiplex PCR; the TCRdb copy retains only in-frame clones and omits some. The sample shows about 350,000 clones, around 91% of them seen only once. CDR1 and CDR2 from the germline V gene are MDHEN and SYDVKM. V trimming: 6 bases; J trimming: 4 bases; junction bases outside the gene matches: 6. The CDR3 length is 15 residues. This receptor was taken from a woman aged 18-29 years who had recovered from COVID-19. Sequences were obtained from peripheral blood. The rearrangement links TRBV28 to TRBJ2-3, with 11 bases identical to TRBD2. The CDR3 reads CASSRPGLAADTQYF. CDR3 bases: TGTGCCAGCAGCCGACCGGGACTAGCGGCAGATACGCAGTATTTT.